This T cell receptor (beta chain) was observed in a study of T cells and Merkel cell carcinoma outcomes. The study, taken as a whole, reports: Repertoire plus T-cell density reportedly predicted Merkel cell carcinoma outcomes.

Profiling relied on immunoSEQ multiplex PCR, and the TCRdb table lists in-frame clones only, not all of them. This sample has a few thousand clones; roughly 89% occur once, and the top ten carry 1.5% to 2%. On this clone: Its antigen is unidentified.

This TCR derives from a human donor with Merkel cell carcinoma. Sequencing input: tumor tissue from Merkel cell carcinoma.

The CDR3 loop reads CASSIRGQGHDEQYF. As DNA, the CDR3 is TGTGCCAGCAGTATTCGAGGACAGGGTCACGACGAGCAGTACTTC. The chain is built from TRBV6-6 and TRBJ2-7; 8 bases fit TRBD1. In germline, CDR1 is MNHNY, CDR2 SVGAGI (reference sequence). V shed 5 bases and J 5 bases; nucleotides not matched to a gene: 11. This CDR3 contains 15 residues.